Listed below are T cell receptor beta chains from one sample, sequenced in a study of cytomegalovirus exposure and HLA in healthy donors. The assay was immunoSEQ multiplex PCR, and TCRdb's table has in-frame clones only and misses some. The sample holds about 140,000 clones, roughly 80% seen once. The sequenced sample consisted of PBMCs. The receptor set was obtained from a female donor in good health and CMV-seronegative. Each CDR3 is given with its conserved first and last residue. The D gene is left open where the match is weak. Size tells how often a clone was seen (once, few, many) or the class of an expanded clone, and some rows leave it out.

abundance,v_gene,j_gene,d_gene,CDR3aa,CDR3nt
-,TRBV6-6,TRBJ1-1,-,CAYKGEGTEAFF,TGTGCATATAAGGGGGAGGGCACTGAAGCTTTCTTT
few,TRBV1,TRBJ2-6,-,CTSRHSGANVLTF,TGCACCAGCAGACACTCTGGGGCCAACGTCCTGACTTTC
-,TRBV28,TRBJ1-2,TRBD1,CASSLSLDRAGGYTF,TGTGCCAGCAGTTTATCCCTGGACAGGGCAGGTGGCTACACCTTC
once,TRBV27,TRBJ2-1,-,CASSLRAGNEQFF,TGTGCCAGCAGTTTACGGGCGGGTAATGAGCAGTTCTTC
-,TRBV27,TRBJ2-5,TRBD1,CASSPRDSGGQETQYF,TGTGCCAGCAGCCCAAGGGACAGCGGTGGGCAAGAGACCCAGTACTTC
-,TRBV7-6,TRBJ2-3,TRBD1,CASSSASRQGASDTQYF,TGTGCCAGCAGCTCTGCTTCGAGACAGGGGGCCTCAGATACGCAGTATTTT
-,TRBV27,TRBJ2-7,TRBD2,CASSLDSGSTSYEQYF,TGTGCCAGCAGTTTAGATAGCGGGAGTACTTCCTACGAGCAGTACTTC
-,TRBV28,TRBJ2-1,TRBD2,CASSMTSGAYNEQFF,TGTGCCAGCAGTATGACTAGCGGGGCATACAATGAGCAGTTCTTC
few,TRBV27,TRBJ2-3,TRBD1,CASSLSGTGLDTQYF,TGTGCCAGCAGTTTATCCGGGACAGGGTTGGATACGCAGTATTTT
-,TRBV13,TRBJ2-6,-,CASSYRDSGANVLTF,TGTGCCAGCAGTTATCGAGACTCTGGGGCCAACGTCCTGACTTTC
-,TRBV7-2,TRBJ1-5,TRBD1,CASSPGGGSQPQHF,TGTGCCAGCAGCCCAGGGGGAGGTAGTCAGCCCCAGCATTTT
-,TRBV5-1,TRBJ2-5,-,CASSSNRGAEETQYF,TGCGCCAGCAGCTCGAACCGGGGGGCAGAAGAGACCCAGTACTTC
-,TRBV30,TRBJ2-1,-,CAWSWEGLEFF,TGTGCCTGGAGTTGGGAAGGACTTGAGTTCTTC